This is a list of T cell receptor beta chains from one sample in a study of blood T cell repertoires in COVID-19. The protocol was immunoSEQ multiplex PCR, while the TCRdb copy is restricted to in-frame clones and leaves out a portion. Here the sample spans about 120,000 clones, around 90% being singletons. Sequences were obtained from peripheral blood. These receptors were taken from a woman aged 60-75 years with COVID-19, enrolled during active disease. Both conserved end residues are trimmed from each CDR3. Fields, in order: V gene, CDR3 length, CDR3 protein.

>TRBV7-2|11
ASSEKGDQPQH
>TRBV6-2/TRBV6-3|12
ASSPDRGLAEAF
>TRBV5-1|12
ASSLTDHTGELF
>TRBV5-4|14
ASSNPSDRSVSPLH
>TRBV29-1|11
SAGTSLTGELF
>TRBV6-2/TRBV6-3|15
ASSYQGPGTGGETQY
>TRBV2|13
ASSGTRLAQETQY
>TRBV18|14
ASSDQGGGGTDTQY
>TRBV9|15
ASSTPTGGTNTGELF
>TRBV2|14
ASSENWAGGKSEQF
>TRBV9|11
ASSVQPGVEQF
>TRBV18|12
ASSPGQTNYGYT
>TRBV9|13
ASSVGGTGEEKLF
>TRBV5-6|13
ASSLAGGSNQPQH
>TRBV2|11
ASSEEQVSEAF
>TRBV9|16
ASSVDLSGSVSTDTQY
>TRBV7-8|12
ASSLTGRNQPQH
>TRBV7-3|14
ASSLDPMGARDGYT
>TRBV10-3|12
AISVGTGAYEQY
>TRBV9|14
ASSVDGGDPIYGYT
>TRBV5-1|12
ASSAGENNSPLH
>TRBV7-9|12
ASRTGDGADTQY
>TRBV5-5|12
ASSFPTNYNEQF
>TRBV4-1|16
ASSQNTFRDRSRNEQF
>TRBV7-9|13
ASSPRDRSYGEQY
>TRBV5-4|12
ASSFYRGNYGYT
>TRBV19|12
ASSKGDRGTPLH
>TRBV7-2|13
ASSLVFGNSQPQH
>TRBV18|12
ASSGFQVNTEAF
>TRBV3-1/TRBV3-2|11
ASSQESGRHQY
>TRBV5-1|13
ASSLSGGPQETQY
>TRBV6-1|13
ASSEAPRSSYEQY
>TRBV10-2|12
ASSGGGTFSEAF
>TRBV29-1|11
SVEGGTRETQY
>TRBV18|10
ASSIGTGTAF
>TRBV6-5|10
AAFRQAIGYT
>TRBV20-1|9
SAKRGGEQF
>TRBV27|12
ASSRRDISYEQY
>TRBV7-8|12
ASSLYGKGNEQF
>TRBV7-2|14
ASSLGQGAVYNEQF
>TRBV9|16
ASSGDPEEGQGNEKLF
>TRBV19|16
ASSIARGGAPSTDTQY
>TRBV10-3|14
AISGAGDPNTDTQY
>TRBV9|13
ASSVEPRSDTEAF
>TRBV7-8|13
ASSFALSRFGEQF
>TRBV11-2|12
ASSSWTAGNTIY
>TRBV5-1|12
ASSSGDGTDTQY
>TRBV14|13
ASSSYRGMNYGYT
>TRBV3-1/TRBV3-2|16
ASSQDFGRGGSGNTIY
>TRBV9|13
ASSPLDRGNSPLH
>TRBV6-6|14
ASSFITGPRGSPLH
>TRBV25-1|15
ASSPASGGPQQETQY